The T cell receptor (beta chain) described here comes from a study of beta chain features in type 1 diabetes. Whole-study findings and limits: With patients and controls alike, PCR might favor shorter templates to an equal degree. Insertions were fewer and deletions more numerous at VDJ junctions in type 1 diabetes patients. All four CD4+ subsets of Type 1 diabetes patients contained TCRB CDR3s that were moderately but significantly shorter.

Expressed TCRB transcripts were sequenced because the entire RNA isolate underwent reverse transcription. Measured with immunoSEQ multiplex PCR; TCRdb has only the in-frame clones, and not every one. This table holds some 240,000 clones, roughly 11% found once. This CDR3 comprises 19 residues. V was cut by 2 bases and J by 2 bases, with 25 bases left in between. Germline lookup yields CDR1 SGHAT and CDR2 FQNNGV. One heparinised draw, averaging roughly 0.12 L, was taken per donor. Comment on this clone: The antigen remains unidentified.

The sequencing sample was made of central memory CD4+ T cells from blood. The receptor was isolated from a man aged 18 to 35 in good health. The chain links TRBV11-2 to TRBJ2-7; D is tentatively TRBD1 or TRBD2 (6 bases each). The CDR3 coding sequence is TGTGCCAGCAGCTTAAAGGACAGAAACCGGGACTCCCATACCTACGAGCAGTACTTC. It translates to CASSLKDRNRDSHTYEQYF.